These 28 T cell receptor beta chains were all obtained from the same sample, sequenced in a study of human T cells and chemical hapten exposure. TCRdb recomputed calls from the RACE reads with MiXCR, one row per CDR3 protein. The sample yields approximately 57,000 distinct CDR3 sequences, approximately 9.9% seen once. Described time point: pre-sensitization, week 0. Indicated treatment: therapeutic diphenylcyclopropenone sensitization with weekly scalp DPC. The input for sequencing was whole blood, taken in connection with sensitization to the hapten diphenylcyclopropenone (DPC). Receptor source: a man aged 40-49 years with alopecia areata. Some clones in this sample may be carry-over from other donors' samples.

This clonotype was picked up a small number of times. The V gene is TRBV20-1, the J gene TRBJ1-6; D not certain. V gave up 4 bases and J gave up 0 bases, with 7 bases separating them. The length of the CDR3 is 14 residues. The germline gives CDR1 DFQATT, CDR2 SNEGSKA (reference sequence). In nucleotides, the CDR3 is TGCAGTGCTAAACAGAGCTCCTATAATTCACCCCTCCACTTT. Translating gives CSAKQSSYNSPLHF.

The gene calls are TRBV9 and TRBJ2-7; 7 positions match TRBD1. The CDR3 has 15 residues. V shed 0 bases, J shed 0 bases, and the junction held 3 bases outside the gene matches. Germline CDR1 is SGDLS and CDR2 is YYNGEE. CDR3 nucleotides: TGTGCCAGCAGCGTAGGGACAGGAGACTCCTACGAGCAGTACTTC. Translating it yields CASSVGTGDSYEQYF.

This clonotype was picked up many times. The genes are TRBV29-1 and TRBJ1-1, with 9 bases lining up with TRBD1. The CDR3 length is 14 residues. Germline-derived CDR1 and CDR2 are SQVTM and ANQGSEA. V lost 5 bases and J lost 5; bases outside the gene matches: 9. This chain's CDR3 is CSVLGTGRGTEAFF. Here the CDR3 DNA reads TGCAGCGTTCTAGGGACAGGGCGCGGAACTGAAGCTTTCTTT.

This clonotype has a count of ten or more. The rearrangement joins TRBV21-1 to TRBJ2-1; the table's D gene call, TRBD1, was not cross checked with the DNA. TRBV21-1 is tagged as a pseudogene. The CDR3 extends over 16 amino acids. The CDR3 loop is CASSKPGHCSYNEQFF. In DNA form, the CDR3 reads TGTGCCAGCAGCAAACCGGGACACTGCTCCTACAATGAGCAGTTCTTC.

The CDR3 sequence is CASSPPGQGYNEQFF. The CDR3 DNA reads TGTGCCAGCTCACCACCGGGACAGGGATACAATGAGCAGTTCTTC. The rearrangement joins TRBV18 to TRBJ2-1; 9 bases are shared with TRBD1. The CDR3 spans 15 residues. With V trimmed by 0 bases and J by 4 bases, 1 base remained unmatched. Germline-derived CDR1 and CDR2 are KGHSH and LQKENI.

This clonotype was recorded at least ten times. The CDR3, as DNA: TGCGCCAGCAGCCCCGTGGGTGGCCAGAACACTGAAGCTTTCTTT. It encodes CASSPVGGQNTEAFF. This chain links TRBV5-1 with TRBJ1-1; no clear D. Deletions cut 4 bases from V and 1 base from J, with 14 bases between. CDR1 SGHRS and CDR2 YFSETQ come from the germline V gene. The CDR3 contains 15 residues.

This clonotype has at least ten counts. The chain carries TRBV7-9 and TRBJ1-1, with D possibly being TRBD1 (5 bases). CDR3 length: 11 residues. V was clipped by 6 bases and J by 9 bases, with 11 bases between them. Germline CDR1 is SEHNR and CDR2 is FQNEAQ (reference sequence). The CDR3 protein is CASRSEGQAFF. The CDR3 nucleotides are TGTGCCAGCAGGTCTGAGGGGCAAGCTTTCTTT.

The CDR3 loop is CASSQEGQGYTIYF. The CDR3 DNA reads as TGTGCCAGCAGCCAAGAGGGCCAGGGCTACACCATATATTTT. The rearrangement links TRBV5-5 to TRBJ1-3, with D possibly matching TRBD1 (5 bases). Looked up from germline, CDR1 is SGHKS and CDR2 is YYEKEE (reference sequence). The CDR3 sequence is 14 residues long. Between the trimmed V and J ends, which lost 4 bases and 8 bases, there was a span of 16 bases.

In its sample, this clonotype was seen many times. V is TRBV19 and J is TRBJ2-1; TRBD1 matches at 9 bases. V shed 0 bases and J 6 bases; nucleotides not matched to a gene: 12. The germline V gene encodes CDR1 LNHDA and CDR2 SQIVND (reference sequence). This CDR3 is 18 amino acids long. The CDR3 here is CASSIESLRTGVRNEQFF. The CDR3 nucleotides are TGTGCCAGTAGTATAGAATCGTTGAGGACAGGGGTTCGCAATGAGCAGTTCTTC.

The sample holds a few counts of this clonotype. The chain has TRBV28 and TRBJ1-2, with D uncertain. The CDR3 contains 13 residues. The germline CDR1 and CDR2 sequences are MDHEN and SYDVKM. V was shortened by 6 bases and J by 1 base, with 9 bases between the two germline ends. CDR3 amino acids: CASRRTSNYGYTF. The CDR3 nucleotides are TGTGCCAGCAGGCGCACAAGTAACTATGGCTACACCTTC.

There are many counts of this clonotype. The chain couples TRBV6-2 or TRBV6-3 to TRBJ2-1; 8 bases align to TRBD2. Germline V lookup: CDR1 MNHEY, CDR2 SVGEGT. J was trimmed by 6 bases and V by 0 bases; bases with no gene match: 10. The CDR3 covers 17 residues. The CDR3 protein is CASSYSLSGGTGNEQFF. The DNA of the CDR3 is TGTGCCAGCAGTTACTCGCTGTCGGGAGGGACGGGCAATGAGCAGTTCTTC.

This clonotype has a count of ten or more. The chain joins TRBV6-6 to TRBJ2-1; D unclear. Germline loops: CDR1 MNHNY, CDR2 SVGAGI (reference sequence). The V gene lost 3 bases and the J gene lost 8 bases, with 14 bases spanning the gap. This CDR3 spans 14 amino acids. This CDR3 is CASSYLGTFDEQFF. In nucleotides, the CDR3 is TGTGCCAGCAGTTATTTGGGTACCTTTGATGAGCAGTTCTTC.

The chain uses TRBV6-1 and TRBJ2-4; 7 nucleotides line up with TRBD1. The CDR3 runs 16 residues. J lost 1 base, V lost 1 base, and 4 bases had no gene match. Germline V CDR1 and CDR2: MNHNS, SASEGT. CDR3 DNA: TGTGCCAGCAGTGAAGATAAGGGGGCGGCCAAAAACATTCAGTACTTC. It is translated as CASSEDKGAAKNIQYF.

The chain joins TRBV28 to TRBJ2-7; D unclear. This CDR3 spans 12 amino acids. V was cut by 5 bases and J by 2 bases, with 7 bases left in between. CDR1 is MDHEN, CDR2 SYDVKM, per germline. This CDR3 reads CASSLHPYEQYF. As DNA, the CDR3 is TGTGCCAGCAGTCTCCACCCCTACGAGCAGTACTTC.

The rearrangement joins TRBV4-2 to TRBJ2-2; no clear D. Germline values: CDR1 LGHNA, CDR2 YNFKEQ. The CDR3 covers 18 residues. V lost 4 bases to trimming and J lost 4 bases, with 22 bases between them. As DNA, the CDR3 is TGTGCCAGCAGCCCTTCCAACGCTCACATAGGGCGCACCGGGGAGCTGTTTTTT. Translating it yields CASSPSNAHIGRTGELFF.

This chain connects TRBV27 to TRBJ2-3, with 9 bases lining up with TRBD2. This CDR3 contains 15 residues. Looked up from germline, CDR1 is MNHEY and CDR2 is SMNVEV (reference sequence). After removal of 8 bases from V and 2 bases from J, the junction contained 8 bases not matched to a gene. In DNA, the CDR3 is TGTGCCAGCCTTAGCGGGAGATTATCCACAGATACGCAGTATTTT. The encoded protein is CASLSGRLSTDTQYF.

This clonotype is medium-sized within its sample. This chain's CDR3 is CASSVEGEGGGNEQFF. CDR3 DNA sequence: TGTGCCAGCAGCGTAGAAGGAGAGGGAGGGGGCAATGAGCAGTTCTTC. This chain uses TRBV9 with TRBJ2-1; a possible D gene is TRBD2 (7 bases). Looked up from germline, CDR1 is SGDLS and CDR2 is YYNGEE. Trimming removed 0 bases from V and 6 bases from J, with 16 bases in between. The CDR3 is 16 residues long.

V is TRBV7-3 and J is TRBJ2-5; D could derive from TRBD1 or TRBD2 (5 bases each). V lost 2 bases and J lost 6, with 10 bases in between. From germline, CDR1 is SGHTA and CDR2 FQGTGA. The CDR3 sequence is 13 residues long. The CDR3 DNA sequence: TGTGCCAGCAGCTTAGGGACCAAAAAGACCCAGTACTTC. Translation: CASSLGTKKTQYF.

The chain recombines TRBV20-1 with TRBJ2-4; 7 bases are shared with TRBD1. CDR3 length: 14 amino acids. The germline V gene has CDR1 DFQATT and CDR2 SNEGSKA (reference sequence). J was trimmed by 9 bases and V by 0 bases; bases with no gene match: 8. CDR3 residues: CSARDVKGAVIQYF. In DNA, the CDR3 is TGCAGTGCTAGAGACGTGAAGGGGGCCGTCATTCAGTACTTC.

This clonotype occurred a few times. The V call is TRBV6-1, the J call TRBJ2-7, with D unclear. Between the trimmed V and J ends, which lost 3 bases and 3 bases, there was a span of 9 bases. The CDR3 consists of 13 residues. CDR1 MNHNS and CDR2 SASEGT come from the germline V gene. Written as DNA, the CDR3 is TGTGCCAGCAGTGAGATAGTAAACTACGAGCAGTACTTC. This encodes CASSEIVNYEQYF.

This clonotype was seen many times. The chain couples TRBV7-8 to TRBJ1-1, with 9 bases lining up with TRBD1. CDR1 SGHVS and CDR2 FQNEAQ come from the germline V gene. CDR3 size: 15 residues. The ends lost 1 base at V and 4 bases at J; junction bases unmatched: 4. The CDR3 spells CASSLEGQGTTEAFF. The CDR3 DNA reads TGTGCCAGCAGCTTAGAGGGACAGGGCACCACTGAAGCTTTCTTT. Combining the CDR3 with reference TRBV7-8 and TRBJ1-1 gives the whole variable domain GAGVSQSPRYKVAKRGQDVALRCDPISGHVSLFWYQQALGQGPEFLTYFQNEAQLDKSGLPSDRFFAERPEGSVSTLKIQRTQQEDSAVYLCASSLEGQGTTEAFFGQGTRLTVV.

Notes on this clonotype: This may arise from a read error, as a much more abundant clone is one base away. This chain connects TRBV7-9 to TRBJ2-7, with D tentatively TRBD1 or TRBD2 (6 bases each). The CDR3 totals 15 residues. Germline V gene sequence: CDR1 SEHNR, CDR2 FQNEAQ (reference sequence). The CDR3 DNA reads TGTGTCAGCAGCTTAAAACGGGGGCGGACCTACGAGCAGTACTTC. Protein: CVSSLKRGRTYEQYF. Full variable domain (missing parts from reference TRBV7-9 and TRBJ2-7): DTGVSQNPRHKITKRGQNVTFRCDPISEHNRLYWYRQTLGQGPEFLTYFQNEAQLEKSRLLSDRFSAERPKGSFSTLEIQRTEQGDSAMYLCVSSLKRGRTYEQYFGPGTRLTVT.

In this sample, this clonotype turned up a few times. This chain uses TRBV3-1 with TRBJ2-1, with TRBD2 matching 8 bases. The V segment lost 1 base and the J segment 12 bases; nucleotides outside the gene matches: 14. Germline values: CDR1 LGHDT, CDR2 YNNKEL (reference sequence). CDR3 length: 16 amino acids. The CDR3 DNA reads TGTGCCAGCAGCCAAGGAGTGGCGGGGGGCCCGGGTAGGCAGTTCTTC. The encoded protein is CASSQGVAGGPGRQFF.

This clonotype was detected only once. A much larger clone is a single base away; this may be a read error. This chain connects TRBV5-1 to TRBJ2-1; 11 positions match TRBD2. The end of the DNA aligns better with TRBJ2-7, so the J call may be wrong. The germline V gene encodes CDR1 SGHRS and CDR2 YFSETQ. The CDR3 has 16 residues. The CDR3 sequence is CASSPLAGGPGNEQYF. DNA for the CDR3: TGCGCCAGCAGCCCTTTAGCGGGAGGGCCAGGCAATGAGCAGTACTTC.

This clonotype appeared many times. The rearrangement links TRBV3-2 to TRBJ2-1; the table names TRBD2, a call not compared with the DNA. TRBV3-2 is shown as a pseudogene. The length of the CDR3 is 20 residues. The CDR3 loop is CASSQDGWTSGSPSPDEQFF. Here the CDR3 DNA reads TGTGCCAGCAGCCAAGACGGCTGGACTAGCGGGAGTCCTAGTCCCGATGAGCAGTTCTTC.

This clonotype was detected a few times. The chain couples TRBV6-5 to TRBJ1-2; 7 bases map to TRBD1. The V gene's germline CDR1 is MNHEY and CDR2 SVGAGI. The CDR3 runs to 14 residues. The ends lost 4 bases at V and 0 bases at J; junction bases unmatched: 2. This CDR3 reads CASSWDSTNYGYTF. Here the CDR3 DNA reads TGTGCCAGCAGTTGGGACAGTACTAACTATGGCTACACCTTC.

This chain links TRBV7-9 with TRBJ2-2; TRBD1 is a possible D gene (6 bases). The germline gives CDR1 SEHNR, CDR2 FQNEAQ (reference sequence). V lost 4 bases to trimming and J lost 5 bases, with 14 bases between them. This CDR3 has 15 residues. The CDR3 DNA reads TGTGCCAGCAGCTATTCGACAGGCGGGACCGGGGAGCTGTTTTTT. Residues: CASSYSTGGTGELFF.

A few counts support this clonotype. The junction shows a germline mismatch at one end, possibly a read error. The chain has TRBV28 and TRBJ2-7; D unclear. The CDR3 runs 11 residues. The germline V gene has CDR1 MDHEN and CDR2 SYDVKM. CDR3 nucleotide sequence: TGTGCCAGCACCAGACGGAGCCGTTTGAACTTC. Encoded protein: CASTRRSRLNF.